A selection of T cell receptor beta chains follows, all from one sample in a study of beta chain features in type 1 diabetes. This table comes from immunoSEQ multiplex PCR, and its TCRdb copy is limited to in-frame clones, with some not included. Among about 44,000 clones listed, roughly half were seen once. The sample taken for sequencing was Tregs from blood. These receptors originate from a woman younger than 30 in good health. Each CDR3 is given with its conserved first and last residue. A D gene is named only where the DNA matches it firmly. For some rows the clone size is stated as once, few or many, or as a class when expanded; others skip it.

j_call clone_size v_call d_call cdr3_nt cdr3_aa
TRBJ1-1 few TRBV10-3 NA TGTGCCATCAGTCCGAGGGCAAACACTGAAGCTTTCTTT CAISPRANTEAFF
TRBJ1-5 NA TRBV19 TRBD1 TGTGCCAGTACGCGTGGACAGGGTGTGGGAAATCAGCCCCAGCATTTT CASTRGQGVGNQPQHF
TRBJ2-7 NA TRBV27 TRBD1 TGTGCCAGCAGTAGGACAGGGAATTTCTACGAGCAGTACTTC CASSRTGNFYEQYF
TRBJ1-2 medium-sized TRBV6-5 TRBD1 TGTGCCAGCAGTGGACCCGGGACAGGGGACTATGGCTACACCTTC CASSGPGTGDYGYTF
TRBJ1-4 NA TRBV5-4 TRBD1 TGTGCCAGCAGCTCCTCCCGACAGGGGGGAAATGAAAAACTGTTTTTT CASSSSRQGGNEKLFF
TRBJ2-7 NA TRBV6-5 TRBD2 TGTGCCAGCAGCCAAGGCCGGGGGGGATCCTACGAGCAGTACTTC CASSQGRGGSYEQYF
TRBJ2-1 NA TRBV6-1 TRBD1 TGTGCCAGCAGTACTGACAGGGTCCCCTACAATGAGCAGTTCTTC CASSTDRVPYNEQFF
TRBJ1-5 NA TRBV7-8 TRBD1 TGTGCCAGCAGCACGACAGGGGATCAGCCCCAGCATTTT CASSTTGDQPQHF
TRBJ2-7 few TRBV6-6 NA TGTGCCAGCAGTCCACAGGGAACCCACGAGCAGTACTTC CASSPQGTHEQYF
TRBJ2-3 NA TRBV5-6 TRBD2 TGTGCCAGCAGTTCCCTTTCTAGCGGGAGGATAACAGATACGCAGTATTTT CASSSLSSGRITDTQYF
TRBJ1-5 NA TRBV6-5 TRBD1 TGTGCCAGCAGTTGGGGGACAGGGGATCAGCCCCAGCATTTT CASSWGTGDQPQHF
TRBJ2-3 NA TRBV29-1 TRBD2 TGCAGCGTTGTGCTAGCGGGAAGTACAGATACGCAGTATTTT CSVVLAGSTDTQYF